This T cell receptor beta chain was sequenced in a study of post-analysis software for immune sequencing data (dated by TCRdb to the mid-2010s). Regarding the study in general: Relapsing-remitting, secondary progressive and progressive-relapsing multiple sclerosis were recorded as disease courses, and subtype annotation was lacking for some patients. The multiple sclerosis patient repertoires were compared with 11 previously published healthy control repertoires from donors aged about 6 to 25 years. A subset of samples was prepared in parallel using single-end sample barcoding, then pooled and co-amplified after Illumina adapter ligation.

Worth noting for this clonotype: Its target antigen remains unknown. Qualities for individual bases were not recorded, and no much larger clone is one base off.

Library generation was performed with PCR. The instrument was an Illumina HiSeq 2500. To reduce PCR and sequencing biases, unique molecular identifiers were built into the TCR beta cDNA libraries. Roughly 500,000 cDNA molecules were obtained for every 1 to 10 million input T cells, so each molecule roughly corresponded to one T cell. The patient libraries were prepared and sequenced using the same protocol as the earlier healthy control dataset. Within a given batch, samples were prepared together, multiplexed and sequenced on the same HiSeq lane. Per the original workflow: Raw barcoded reads were processed with MIGEC, discarding single-read molecular identifier groups before consensus assembly and CDR3 extraction. Clonotype tables were post-analysed with VDJtools, normalizing diversity by down-sampling all datasets to the smallest sample size. To correct batch-related cross-sample contamination, repertoire overlap clustering matched CDR3 amino acid sequences but not nucleotide sequences. In-frame beta chains were kept once TCRdb had trimmed the public reads at Q25 with fastp and called clones with MiXCR. Each entry merges the rows of one CDR3 protein and shows their most common DNA and genes. None of the V and J calls come from the authors' own analysis; TCRdb made them. Recorded for this sample are over 700,000 distinct CDR3 sequences; just under 30% of them occurred a single time. The biggest ten clones account for more than 0.45% of the sample.

To demonstrate the VDJtools post-analysis software, TCR beta repertoires were profiled from the peripheral blood of about 13 young patients with multiple sclerosis. The multiple sclerosis patients were children and adolescents ranging in age from roughly 6 to 15 years. The study at large found these results: The control group was slightly older than the multiple sclerosis patient group. Significantly lower normalized Chao1 diversity was found in multiple sclerosis patients than in controls, suggesting substantial peripheral T-cell clonal expansion. When samples were clustered directly using the F measure, samples prepared in the same batch co-clustered strongly, which prompted a batch-effect correction.

This sequence was found in a girl under 18 with multiple sclerosis. Sequencing used blood.

The DNA reads as follows: TGCAGCGCCCTGACCTTAAGGACGGCGAGGTACACCTTC. Its protein reads: CSALTLRTARYTF. The chain uses TRBV29-1 and TRBJ1-2, with no confidently assigned D gene. Trimming costs V 7 bases and J 11 bases, and their ends lie 23 bases apart. The CDR3, from cysteine to phenylalanine, totals 13 residues. The retained sequence is limited to the CDR3, 39 bases, with the frame set at the first base. CDR1 and CDR2 are read off the germline V gene as SQVTM and ANQGSEA.